The 21 T cell receptor beta chains listed next were all sequenced from one sample in a study of beta chain features in type 1 diabetes. Whole-study results and caveats: Shortening of TCRB CDR3s, moderate but significant, appeared in all four CD4+ subsets of Type 1 diabetes patients.

Reverse transcription of all isolated RNA meant that expressed TCRB transcripts were sequenced. Profiled with immunoSEQ multiplex PCR; TCRdb holds only in-frame clones, not every one. Found here are a few hundred thousand clones, around 12% of them singletons; the top ten hold 0.0095% to 0.013%. No antigen has been assigned to these receptors. Sequenced sample: naive CD4+ T cells from blood. The receptor source for this set is a woman between 18 and 29 years old with type 1 diabetes.

The V gene is TRBV19, the J gene TRBJ1-1; 7 nucleotides align to TRBD1. The length of the CDR3 is 13 residues. V dropped 6 bases and J dropped 5; count of bases not matched to a gene: 6. The germline V gene encodes CDR1 LNHDA and CDR2 SQIVND (reference sequence). The CDR3, as DNA: TGTGCCAGTAGCGAGGGGGCGAGGACTGAAGCTTTCTTT. The encoded protein is CASSEGARTEAFF.

This clone was counted a few times. The CDR3 DNA reads TGTGCCAGCAACAATGACGGGGATGAGCAGTTCTTC. Amino acids: CASNNDGDEQFF. The J gene is TRBJ2-1, the V gene TRBV2, with a possible D match to TRBD2 (5 bases). Trimming took 7 bases from V and 8 from J, leaving 12 bases between them. CDR3 length: 12 amino acids. Per the germline V gene, CDR1 is SNHLY and CDR2 is FYNNEI.

V usage is TRBV30 and J usage is TRBJ1-5; 8 nucleotides agree with TRBD1. The V gene's germline CDR1 is GTSNPN and CDR2 SVGIG (reference sequence). The CDR3 is 15 residues long. The trim removed 0 bases at V and 6 bases at J, leaving 7 bases unmatched. The CDR3 DNA follows: TGTGCCTGGAGTGTACTGTCACAGGGGGGTCAGCCCCAGCATTTT. It translates to CAWSVLSQGGQPQHF.

This clone was seen only a few times. The rearrangement links TRBV30 to TRBJ2-1; D gene ambiguous. The V gene lost 3 bases and the J gene lost 4 bases, with 10 bases spanning the gap. The CDR3 covers 13 residues. Germline assignment: CDR1 GTSNPN and CDR2 SVGIG (reference sequence). The CDR3 region is CAWRFDTYNEQFF. The CDR3 nucleotides are TGTGCCTGGAGGTTCGACACTTACAATGAGCAGTTCTTC.

This chain uses TRBV9 with TRBJ2-5, with 9 bases lining up with TRBD1. The CDR3 is 16 amino acids. J was trimmed by 5 bases and V by 3 bases; bases with no gene match: 11. The germline CDR1 and CDR2 sequences are SGDLS and YYNGEE. As DNA, the CDR3 is TGTGCCAGCAGCGCGGGGACAGGGCTGTACGTCGAGACCCAGTACTTC. Protein sequence: CASSAGTGLYVETQYF. Complete variable domain (other parts from reference TRBV9 and TRBJ2-5): DSGVTQTPKHLITATGQRVTLRCSPRSGDLSVYWYQQSLDQGLQFLIQYYNGEERAKGNILERFSAQQFPDLHSELNLSSLELGDSALYFCASSAGTGLYVETQYFGPGTRLLVL.

The V call is TRBV7-9, the J call TRBJ2-5; the match to TRBD2 covers 8 bases. CDR3 length: 16 amino acids. V shed 4 bases and J 3 bases; nucleotides not matched to a gene: 10. Germline CDR1 reads SEHNR; CDR2 reads FQNEAQ (reference sequence). The CDR3 DNA sequence: TGTGCCAGCAGCTCAAACCCGGGACTAGGGGAAGAGACCCAGTACTTC. Protein product: CASSSNPGLGEETQYF.

V gene TRBV18 combines with J gene TRBJ2-5, with TRBD1 identical over 7 bases. V lost 1 base and J lost 3; bases outside the gene matches: 2. The CDR3 length is 14 residues. Germline V gene sequence: CDR1 KGHSH, CDR2 LQKENI. CDR3 sequence: CASSPLGQKETQYF. CDR3 coding DNA: TGTGCCAGCTCACCACTGGGACAGAAAGAGACCCAGTACTTC.

This clone was seen only a few times. This sequence joins TRBV7-2 and TRBJ1-6; 7 positions match TRBD1. Trimming cost V 5 bases and J 13 bases; bases outside gene matches: 8. There are 13 residues in the CDR3. Germline values: CDR1 SGHTA, CDR2 FQGNSA. This CDR3 is CASSPGQSMPLHF. CDR3 coding DNA: TGTGCCAGCAGCCCGGGACAGTCCATGCCCCTCCACTTT.

This clone came up a few times. CDR3 sequence (DNA): TGCGCCAGCAGCCCCAGCGTCATAACAGGGGCGCGAATACTTAACACTGAAGCTTTCTTT. It yields the protein CASSPSVITGARILNTEAFF. The rearrangement links TRBV4-3 to TRBJ1-1; 7 nucleotides line up with TRBD1. Germline lookup yields CDR1 LGHNA and CDR2 YSLEER. This CDR3 has 20 amino acids. With 4 bases clipped from V and 2 bases from J, the junction kept 22 bases outside the gene matches.

This clone was observed a few times. One junction end disagrees with the germline gene, perhaps due to a read error. The V call is TRBV30, the J call TRBJ1-2; no clear D gene. There are 13 residues in the CDR3. Germline loops: CDR1 GTSNPN, CDR2 SVGIG (reference sequence). CDR3 region: CAWSVGGNSGYTF. The DNA for the CDR3 is TGTGCCTGGAGTGTGGGAGGGAACTCTGGCTACACCTTC.

Concerning this clone itself: Other DNA sequences of this sample code for an identical CDR3. The rearrangement joins TRBV18 to TRBJ2-7, with a possible D match to TRBD1 (5 bases). Germline CDR1 is KGHSH and CDR2 is LQKENI. The germline V and J ends were trimmed by 0 bases and 2 bases, with 8 bases remaining between them. The CDR3 runs 14 residues. CDR3 in DNA: TGTGCCAGCTCACCACCGCCAGGGACCTACGAGCAGTACTTC. Protein: CASSPPPGTYEQYF.

The rearrangement links TRBV9 to TRBJ1-2; no reliable D call. Trimming stripped 3 bases from V and 5 bases from J, with 11 bases between. Germline CDR1 SGDLS, CDR2 YYNGEE. The CDR3 contains 13 residues. The CDR3 sequence is CASSAAAPYGYTF. In nucleotides, the CDR3 is TGTGCCAGCAGCGCAGCGGCACCTTATGGCTACACCTTC. The variable domain in full, with the rest retrieved from reference TRBV9 and TRBJ1-2, is DSGVTQTPKHLITATGQRVTLRCSPRSGDLSVYWYQQSLDQGLQFLIQYYNGEERAKGNILERFSAQQFPDLHSELNLSSLELGDSALYFCASSAAAPYGYTFGSGTRLTVV.

Notes on this clone: Other DNA sequences in the sample encode the same CDR3. The chain carries TRBV7-2 and TRBJ2-5; tentative D call: TRBD2 (5 bases). V lost 2 bases and J lost 4, with 5 bases in between. Germline CDR1 SGHTA, CDR2 FQGNSA. The length of the CDR3 is 12 residues. The CDR3 DNA follows: TGTGCCAGCAGCTTACGGGGAGAGACCCAGTACTTC. This codes for CASSLRGETQYF.

This clone showed up just a few times. The chain is built from TRBV13 and TRBJ1-2; TRBD1 is a possible D gene (6 bases). CDR1 and CDR2 from the germline V gene are PRHDT and FYEKMQ (reference sequence). The CDR3 is made up of 14 amino acids. The V end lost 8 bases, the J end lost 4 bases, and 17 bases lay between the germline ends. The CDR3 sequence is CASAPHRDGYGYTF. The CDR3 nucleotides are TGTGCCAGCGCCCCCCACAGGGATGGCTATGGCTACACCTTC. Using reference TRBV13 and TRBJ1-2 for the parts outside the CDR3, the full variable domain is AAGVIQSPRHLIKEKRETATLKCYPIPRHDTVYWYQQGPGQDPQFLISFYEKMQSDKGSIPDRFSAQQFSDYHSELNMSSLELGDSALYFCASAPHRDGYGYTFGSGTRLTVV.

The V gene is TRBV30, the J gene TRBJ1-2; 8 bases are shared with TRBD1. The germline gives CDR1 GTSNPN, CDR2 SVGIG (reference sequence). The CDR3 extends over 12 amino acids. The J segment lost 4 bases and the V segment lost 4 bases, leaving 2 bases of the junction unmatched. In DNA form, the CDR3 reads TGTGCCTGGATAGGACAGGGCTATGGCTACACCTTC. The encoded protein is CAWIGQGYGYTF.

V and J are TRBV19 and TRBJ1-2, with D hard to call. Per the germline V gene, CDR1 is LNHDA and CDR2 is SQIVND (reference sequence). The CDR3 consists of 11 residues. V was clipped by 6 bases and J by 3 bases, with 5 bases between them. DNA for the CDR3: TGTGCCAGTAGGGAGTACTATGGCTACACCTTC. This translates into CASREYYGYTF.

The rearrangement uses TRBV27 and TRBJ2-6; the D is unclear. The CDR3 loop spans 14 amino acids. Germline CDR1 reads MNHEY; CDR2 reads SMNVEV (reference sequence). The V end was cut by 3 bases, the J end by 0 bases, with 3 bases between. The CDR3 is CASSFISGANVLTF. The DNA for the CDR3 is TGTGCCAGCAGTTTTATCTCTGGGGCCAACGTCCTGACTTTC.

This CDR3 reads CSVEEGTSGGSEQFF. The CDR3 DNA sequence: TGCAGCGTTGAAGAGGGGACTAGCGGGGGGAGTGAGCAGTTCTTC. The chain has TRBV29-1 and TRBJ2-1; 15 bases align to TRBD2. Germline assignment: CDR1 SQVTM and CDR2 ANQGSEA. Germline trimming cut 0 bases from V and 9 bases from J; bases unmatched to any gene: 3. The length of the CDR3 is 15 residues.

In this sample, this clone turned up a few times. The J gene is TRBJ2-6, the V gene TRBV7-2; 8 bases fit TRBD2. CDR1 is SGHTA, CDR2 FQGNSA, per germline. This CDR3 region has 17 residues. V was pared by 5 bases and J by 0 bases, with 6 bases of the junction left unmatched. The CDR3: CASSATGGNSGANVLTF. The CDR3 region has the DNA TGTGCCAGCAGCGCCACGGGGGGGAACTCTGGGGCCAACGTCCTGACTTTC.

This clone was seen a few times. This chain links TRBV10-3 with TRBJ2-5; 7 nucleotides line up with TRBD2. This CDR3 has 13 amino acids. Germline values: CDR1 ENHRY, CDR2 SYGVKD. With V trimmed by 7 bases and J by 7 bases, 9 bases remained unmatched. CDR3 DNA sequence: TGTGCCATCAACCGGGGGGACTCGGGGACCCAGTACTTC. This translates into CAINRGDSGTQYF.

The chain uses TRBV4-1 and TRBJ1-6; 7 bases fit TRBD1. Per the germline V gene, CDR1 is MGHRA and CDR2 is YSYEKL. The trim removed 3 bases at V and 6 bases at J, leaving 5 bases unmatched. The CDR3 covers 15 residues. The CDR3 DNA is TGCGCCAGCAGCCATTACAGGGGTAGTAATTCACCCCTCCACTTT. Amino acids: CASSHYRGSNSPLHF.